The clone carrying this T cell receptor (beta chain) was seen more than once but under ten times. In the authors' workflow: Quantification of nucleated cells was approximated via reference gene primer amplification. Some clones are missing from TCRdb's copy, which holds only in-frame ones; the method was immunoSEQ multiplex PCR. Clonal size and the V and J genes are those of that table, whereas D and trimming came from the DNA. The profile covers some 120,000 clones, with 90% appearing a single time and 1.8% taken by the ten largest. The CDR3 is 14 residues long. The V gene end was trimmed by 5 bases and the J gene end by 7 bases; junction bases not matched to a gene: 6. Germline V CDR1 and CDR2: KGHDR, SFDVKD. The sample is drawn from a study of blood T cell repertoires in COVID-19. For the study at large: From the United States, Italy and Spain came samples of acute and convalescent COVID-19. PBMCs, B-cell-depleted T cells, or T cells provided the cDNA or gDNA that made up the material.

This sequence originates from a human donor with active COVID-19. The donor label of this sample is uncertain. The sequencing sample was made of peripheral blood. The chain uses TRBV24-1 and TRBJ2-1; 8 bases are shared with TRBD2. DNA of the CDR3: TGTGCCACCAGTGGCCGGACTAGCCTTAATGAGCAGTTCTTC. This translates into CATSGRTSLNEQFF.